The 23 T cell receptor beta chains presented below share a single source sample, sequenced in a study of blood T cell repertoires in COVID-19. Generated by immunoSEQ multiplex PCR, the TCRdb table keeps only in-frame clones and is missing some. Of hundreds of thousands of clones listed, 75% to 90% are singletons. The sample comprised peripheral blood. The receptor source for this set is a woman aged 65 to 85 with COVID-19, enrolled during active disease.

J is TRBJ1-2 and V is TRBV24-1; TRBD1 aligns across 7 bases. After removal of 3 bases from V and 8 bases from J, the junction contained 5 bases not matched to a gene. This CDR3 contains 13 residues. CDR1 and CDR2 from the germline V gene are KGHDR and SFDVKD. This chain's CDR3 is CATSDRQGRGYTF. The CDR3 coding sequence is TGTGCCACCAGTGATCGACAGGGAAGAGGCTACACCTTC.

The CDR3 coding sequence is TGTGCCAGCAGCCAAGGCGTGGGGGCGAATAGTCAGCCCCAGCATTTT. It specifies CASSQGVGANSQPQHF. This chain joins TRBV3-1 (or the pseudogene TRBV3-2) and TRBJ1-5; D might be TRBD1 (6 bases). Deletions cut 1 base from V and 6 bases from J, with 16 bases between. Per the germline V gene, CDR1 is LGHDT and CDR2 is YNNKEL (reference sequence). This CDR3 contains 16 residues.

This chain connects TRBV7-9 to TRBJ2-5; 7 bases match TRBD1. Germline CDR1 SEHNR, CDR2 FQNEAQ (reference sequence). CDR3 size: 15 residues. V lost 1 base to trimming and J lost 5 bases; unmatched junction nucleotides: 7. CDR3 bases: TGTGCCAGCAGCTTAGTAACAGGGGTTCAGGAGACCCAGTACTTC. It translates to CASSLVTGVQETQYF.

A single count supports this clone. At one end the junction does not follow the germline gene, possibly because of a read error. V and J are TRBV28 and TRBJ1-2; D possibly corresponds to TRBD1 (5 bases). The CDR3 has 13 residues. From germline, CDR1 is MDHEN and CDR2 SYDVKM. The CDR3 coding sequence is TGTGCCAGCAGTTTAAACGTCCAGGGAGGAGTCGGCTTC. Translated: CASSLNVQGGVGF.

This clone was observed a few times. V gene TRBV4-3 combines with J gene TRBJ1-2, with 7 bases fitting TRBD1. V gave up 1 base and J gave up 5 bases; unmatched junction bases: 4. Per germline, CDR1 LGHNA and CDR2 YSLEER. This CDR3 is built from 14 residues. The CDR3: CASSQGPGGYGYTF. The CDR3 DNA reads TGCGCCAGCAGCCAAGGTCCAGGGGGGTATGGCTACACCTTC.

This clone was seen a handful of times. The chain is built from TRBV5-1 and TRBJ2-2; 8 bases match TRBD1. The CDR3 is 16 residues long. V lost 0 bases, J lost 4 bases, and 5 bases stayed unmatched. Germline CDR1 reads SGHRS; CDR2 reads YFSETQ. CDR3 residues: CASSLDGTGFTGELFF. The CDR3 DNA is TGCGCCAGCAGCTTGGATGGGACAGGATTCACCGGGGAGCTGTTTTTT.

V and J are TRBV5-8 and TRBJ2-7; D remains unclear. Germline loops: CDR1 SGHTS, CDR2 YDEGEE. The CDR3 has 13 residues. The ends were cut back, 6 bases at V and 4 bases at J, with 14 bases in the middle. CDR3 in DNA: TGTGCCAGCACTCCGGAGTGGCAGTACGAGCAGTACTTC. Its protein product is CASTPEWQYEQYF.

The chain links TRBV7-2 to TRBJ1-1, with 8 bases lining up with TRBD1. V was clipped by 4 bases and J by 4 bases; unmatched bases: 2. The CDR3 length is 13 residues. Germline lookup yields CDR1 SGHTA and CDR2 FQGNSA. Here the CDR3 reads CASSYTGGTEAFF. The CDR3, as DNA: TGTGCCAGCAGCTACACAGGGGGCACTGAAGCTTTCTTT.

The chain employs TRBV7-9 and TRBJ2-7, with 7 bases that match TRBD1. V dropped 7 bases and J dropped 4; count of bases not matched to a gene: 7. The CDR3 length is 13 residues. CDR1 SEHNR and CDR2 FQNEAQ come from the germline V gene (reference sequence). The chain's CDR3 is CASTRDSRYEQYF. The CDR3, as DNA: TGTGCCAGCACCCGGGACAGCAGGTACGAGCAGTACTTC.

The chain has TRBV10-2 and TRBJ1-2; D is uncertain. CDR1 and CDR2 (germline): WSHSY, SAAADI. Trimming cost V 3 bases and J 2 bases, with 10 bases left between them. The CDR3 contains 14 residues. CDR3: CASSDLDANYGYTF. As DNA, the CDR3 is TGCGCCAGCAGTGATCTAGACGCGAACTATGGCTACACCTTC.

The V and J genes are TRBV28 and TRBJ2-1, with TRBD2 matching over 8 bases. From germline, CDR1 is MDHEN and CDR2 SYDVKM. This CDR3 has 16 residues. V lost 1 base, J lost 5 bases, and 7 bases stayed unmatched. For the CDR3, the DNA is TGTGCCAGCAGTTTATTCGGCGGGGGGCTGAACAATGAGCAGTTCTTC. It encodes CASSLFGGGLNNEQFF.

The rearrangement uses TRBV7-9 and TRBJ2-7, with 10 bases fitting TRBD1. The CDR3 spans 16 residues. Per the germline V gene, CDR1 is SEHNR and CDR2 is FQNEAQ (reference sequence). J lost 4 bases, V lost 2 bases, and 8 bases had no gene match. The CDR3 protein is CASSLTGQGIRYEQYF. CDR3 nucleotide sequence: TGTGCCAGCAGCTTAACGGGACAGGGGATAAGGTACGAGCAGTACTTC.

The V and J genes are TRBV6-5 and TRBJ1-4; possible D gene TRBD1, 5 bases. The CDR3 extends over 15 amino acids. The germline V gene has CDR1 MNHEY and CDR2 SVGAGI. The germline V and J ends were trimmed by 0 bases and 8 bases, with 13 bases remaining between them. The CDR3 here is CASSYSNGRGEKLFF. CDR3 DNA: TGTGCCAGCAGTTACTCGAACGGGCGGGGGGAAAAACTGTTTTTT.

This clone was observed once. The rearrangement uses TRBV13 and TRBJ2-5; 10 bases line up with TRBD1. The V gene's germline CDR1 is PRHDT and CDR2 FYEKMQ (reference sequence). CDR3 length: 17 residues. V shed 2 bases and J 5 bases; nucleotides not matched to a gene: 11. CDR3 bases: TGTGCCAGCAGCTTATCCACCAGGGGACAGGGGCTCGAGACCCAGTACTTC. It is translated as CASSLSTRGQGLETQYF.

CDR3 nucleotide sequence: TGTGCCAGCAGTCGGACGCAGGGTTTAGGAGAGACCCAGTACTTC. This codes for CASSRTQGLGETQYF. The chain has TRBV2 and TRBJ2-5, with a tentative D call TRBD1 (5 bases). Trimming removed 5 bases from V and 4 bases from J, with 17 bases in between. Germline values: CDR1 SNHLY, CDR2 FYNNEI. The CDR3 extends over 15 amino acids. Using reference TRBV2 and TRBJ2-5 for the parts outside the CDR3, the full variable domain is EPEVTQTPSHQVTQMGQEVILRCVPISNHLYFYWYRQILGQKVEFLVSFYNNEISEKSEIFDDQFSVERPDGSNFTLKIRSTKLEDSAMYFCASSRTQGLGETQYFGPGTRLLVL.

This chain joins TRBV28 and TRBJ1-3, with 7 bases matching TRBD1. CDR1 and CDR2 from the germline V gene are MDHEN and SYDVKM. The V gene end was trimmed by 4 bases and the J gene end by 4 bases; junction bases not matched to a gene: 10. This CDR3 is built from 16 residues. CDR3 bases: TGTGCCAGCAGTTCCCCCGGACAGGCCCAAGGAAACACCATATATTTT. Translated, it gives CASSSPGQAQGNTIYF. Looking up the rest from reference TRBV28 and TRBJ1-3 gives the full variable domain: DVKVTQSSRYLVKRTGEKVFLECVQDMDHENMFWYRQDPGLGLRLIYFSYDVKMKEKGDIPEGYSVSREKKERFSLILESASTNQTSMYLCASSSPGQAQGNTIYFGEGSWLTVV.

This CDR3 is CATSPDRVNNAGELFF. The CDR3 DNA reads as TGTGCCACCAGCCCGGACAGGGTGAATAACGCCGGGGAGCTGTTTTTT. The chain couples TRBV24-1 to TRBJ2-2; 8 nucleotides line up with TRBD1. The CDR3 contains 16 residues. Germline V gene data show CDR1 as KGHDR and CDR2 as SFDVKD. J lost 6 bases, V lost 7 bases, and 12 bases had no gene match.

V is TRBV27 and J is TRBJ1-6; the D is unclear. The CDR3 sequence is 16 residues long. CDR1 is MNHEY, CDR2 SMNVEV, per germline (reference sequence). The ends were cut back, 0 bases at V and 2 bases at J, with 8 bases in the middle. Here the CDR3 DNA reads TGTGCCAGCAGTTTATCGGCGGTAACCTATAATTCACCCCTCCACTTT. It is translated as CASSLSAVTYNSPLHF.

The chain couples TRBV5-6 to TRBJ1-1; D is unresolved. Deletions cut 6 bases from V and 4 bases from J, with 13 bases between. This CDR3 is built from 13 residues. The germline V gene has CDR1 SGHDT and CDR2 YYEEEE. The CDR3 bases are TGTGCCAGCACCTTAAGAGGTGCCACTGAAGCTTTCTTT. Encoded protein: CASTLRGATEAFF. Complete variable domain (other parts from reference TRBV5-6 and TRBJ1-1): DAGVTQSPTHLIKTRGQQVTLRCSPKSGHDTVSWYQQALGQGPQFIFQYYEEEERQRGNFPDRFSGHQFPNYSSELNVNALLLGDSALYLCASTLRGATEAFFGQGTRLTVV.

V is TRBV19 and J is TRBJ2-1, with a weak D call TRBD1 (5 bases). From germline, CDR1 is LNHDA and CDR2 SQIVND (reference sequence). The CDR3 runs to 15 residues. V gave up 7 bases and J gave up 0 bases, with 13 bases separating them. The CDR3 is CASTHRLSSYNEQFF. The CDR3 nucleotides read TGTGCCAGTACTCACAGGCTTAGCTCCTACAATGAGCAGTTCTTC.

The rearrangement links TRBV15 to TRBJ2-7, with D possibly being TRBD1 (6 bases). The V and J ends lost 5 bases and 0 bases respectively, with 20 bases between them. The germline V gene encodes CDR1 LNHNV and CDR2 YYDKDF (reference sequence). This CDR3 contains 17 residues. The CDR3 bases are TGTGCCACCAGCGGGGGCCTAGGACCCCTTCGCTCCTACGAGCAGTACTTC. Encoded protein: CATSGGLGPLRSYEQYF.

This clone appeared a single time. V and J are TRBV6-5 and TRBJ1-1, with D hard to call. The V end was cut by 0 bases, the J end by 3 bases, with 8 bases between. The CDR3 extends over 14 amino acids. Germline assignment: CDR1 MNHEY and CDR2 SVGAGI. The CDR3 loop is CASSYSEKDTEAFF. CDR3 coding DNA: TGTGCCAGCAGTTACTCGGAGAAGGACACTGAAGCTTTCTTT.

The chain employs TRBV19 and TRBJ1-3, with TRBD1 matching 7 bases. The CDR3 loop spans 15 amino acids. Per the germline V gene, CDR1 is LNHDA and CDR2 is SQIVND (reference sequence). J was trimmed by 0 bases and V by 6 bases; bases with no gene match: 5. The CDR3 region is CASSTDRYSGNTIYF. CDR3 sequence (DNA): TGTGCCAGTAGCACGGACAGGTACTCTGGAAACACCATATATTTT.